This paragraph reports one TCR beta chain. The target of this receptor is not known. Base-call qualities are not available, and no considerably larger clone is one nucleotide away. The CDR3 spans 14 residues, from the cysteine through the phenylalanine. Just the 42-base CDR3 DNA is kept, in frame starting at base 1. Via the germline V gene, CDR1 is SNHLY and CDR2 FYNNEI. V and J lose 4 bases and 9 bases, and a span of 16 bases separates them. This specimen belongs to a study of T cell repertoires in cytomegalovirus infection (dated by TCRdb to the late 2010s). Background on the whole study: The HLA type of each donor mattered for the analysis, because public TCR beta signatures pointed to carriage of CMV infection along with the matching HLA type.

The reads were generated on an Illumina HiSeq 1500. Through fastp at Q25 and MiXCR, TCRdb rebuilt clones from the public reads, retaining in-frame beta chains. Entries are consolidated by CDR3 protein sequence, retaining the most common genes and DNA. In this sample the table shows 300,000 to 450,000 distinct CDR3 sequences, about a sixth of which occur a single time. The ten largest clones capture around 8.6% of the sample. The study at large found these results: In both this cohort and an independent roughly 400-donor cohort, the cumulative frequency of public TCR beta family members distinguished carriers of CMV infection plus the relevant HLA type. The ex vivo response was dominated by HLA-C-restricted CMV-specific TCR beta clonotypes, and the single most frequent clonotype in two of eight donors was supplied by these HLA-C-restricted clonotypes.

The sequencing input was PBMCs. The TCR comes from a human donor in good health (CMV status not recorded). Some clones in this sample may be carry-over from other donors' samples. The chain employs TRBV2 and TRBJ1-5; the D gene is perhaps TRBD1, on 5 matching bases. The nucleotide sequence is TGTGCCAGCAGTGTGGAGGGGAGACCTACGCCCCAGCATTTT. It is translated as CASSVEGRPTPQHF.